These 10 T cell receptor beta chains were sequenced from one sample in a study of cytomegalovirus exposure and HLA in healthy donors. PCR used 60 Vbeta primers and 13 Jbeta primers. TCRdb's table, derived via immunoSEQ multiplex PCR, lists solely in-frame clones and lacks some. Among about 170,000 clones listed, around 80% were seen once. Sequencing was performed on PBMCs. These receptors were taken from a woman in her thirties in good health and CMV-seropositive.

This chain connects TRBV4-1 to TRBJ2-7; 8 nucleotides agree with TRBD2. CDR1 and CDR2 from the germline V gene are MGHRA and YSYEKL. The V gene end was trimmed by 0 bases and the J gene end by 2 bases; junction bases not matched to a gene: 9. The CDR3 covers 17 residues. Here the CDR3 DNA reads TGCGCCAGCAGCCAAGAGGCACTAGCGGAGCCCCCCTACGAGCAGTACTTC. This encodes CASSQEALAEPPYEQYF.

The rearrangement uses TRBV9 and TRBJ2-1; 9 bases line up with TRBD2. The CDR3 totals 16 residues. Germline CDR1 SGDLS, CDR2 YYNGEE. V gave up 0 bases and J gave up 7 bases; unmatched junction bases: 8. The CDR3 DNA reads TGTGCCAGCAGCGTAGAGGTAGCGGGAGTTCTTAATGAGCAGTTCTTC. This sequence encodes CASSVEVAGVLNEQFF.

The chain has TRBV5-1 and TRBJ2-3; 14 bases align to TRBD2. CDR1 and CDR2 (germline): SGHRS, YFSETQ. The CDR3 is made up of 17 amino acids. The junction had 8 bases not matched to a gene; V was cut back by 4 bases and J by 4 bases. The CDR3 loop reads CASSPRLAGGVADTQYF. CDR3 in DNA: TGCGCCAGCAGCCCCAGACTAGCGGGAGGGGTGGCAGATACGCAGTATTTT.

The chain carries TRBV27 and TRBJ1-2, with a weak D call TRBD1 (5 bases). V lost 1 base and J 0 bases, leaving 9 bases between the germline ends. Germline V gene sequence: CDR1 MNHEY, CDR2 SMNVEV (reference sequence). The CDR3 extends over 15 amino acids. CDR3 sequence reads: CASSLYGGTNYGYTF. As DNA, the CDR3 is TGTGCCAGCAGTTTATACGGGGGTACTAACTATGGCTACACCTTC.

This chain links TRBV27 with TRBJ2-5; a weak D match, TRBD1 (5 bases). In germline, CDR1 is MNHEY, CDR2 SMNVEV (reference sequence). V lost 7 bases and J lost 1, with 16 bases in between. This CDR3 contains 15 residues. CDR3 DNA: TGTGCCAGCACTCCTAACCAGGGCGGCCAAGAGACCCAGTACTTC. Amino acid sequence: CASTPNQGGQETQYF.

J is TRBJ2-3 and V is TRBV9, with D possibly TRBD2 on 6 matching bases. Germline V gene sequence: CDR1 SGDLS, CDR2 YYNGEE. The CDR3 loop spans 14 amino acids. The ends were cut back, 4 bases at V and 3 bases at J, with 12 bases in the middle. The DNA of the CDR3 is TGTGCCAGCAGCCCCAATCTAGCGACAGATACGCAGTATTTT. Translated: CASSPNLATDTQYF.

The chain is built from TRBV11-2 and TRBJ1-3, with a tentative D call TRBD1 (6 bases). CDR3 size: 16 residues. Trimming removed 5 bases from V and 2 bases from J, with 16 bases in between. The germline V gene encodes CDR1 SGHAT and CDR2 FQNNGV. Here the CDR3 reads CASSHSPGDTGNTIYF. The CDR3, as DNA: TGTGCCAGCAGCCATAGCCCAGGGGACACTGGAAACACCATATATTTT.

The chain links TRBV7-6 to TRBJ2-3, with 11 bases that match TRBD1. The CDR3 loop spans 16 amino acids. The junction had 5 bases not matched to a gene; V was cut back by 3 bases and J by 3 bases. CDR1 and CDR2 from the germline V gene are SGHVS and FNYEAQ. CDR3 amino acids: CASSLAGQGVTDTQYF. In DNA form, the CDR3 reads TGTGCCAGCAGCTTGGCGGGACAGGGGGTAACAGATACGCAGTATTTT.

The chain joins TRBV7-9 to TRBJ2-1; TRBD1 matches at 7 bases. The CDR3 runs 14 residues. The trim removed 4 bases at V and 7 bases at J, leaving 7 bases unmatched. Germline V gene data show CDR1 as SEHNR and CDR2 as FQNEAQ (reference sequence). CDR3 sequence reads: CASSSPTGNNEQFF. The CDR3 DNA follows: TGTGCCAGCAGCTCCCCGACAGGGAATAATGAGCAGTTCTTC.

This chain uses TRBV28 with TRBJ2-7; 7 bases agree with TRBD2. This CDR3 region has 16 residues. J was trimmed by 1 base and V by 3 bases; bases with no gene match: 9. Germline lookup yields CDR1 MDHEN and CDR2 SYDVKM. The chain's CDR3 is CASSLQLAPLSYEQYF. The DNA for the CDR3 is TGTGCCAGCAGTTTGCAACTAGCGCCGCTTTCCTACGAGCAGTACTTC.